This T cell receptor (beta chain) was recorded in a study of blood T cell repertoires in COVID-19. Study-level information: Samples of COVID-19 (acute and convalescent) were obtained from the United States, Italy and Spain. PBMCs, B-cell-depleted T cells, or T cells were the source of the cDNA or gDNA that made up the material.

Trimming stripped 2 bases from V and 5 bases from J, with 13 bases between. Looked up from germline, CDR1 is SGHAT and CDR2 is FQDESV (reference sequence). The CDR3 is made up of 14 amino acids. As processed by the authors: Reference gene primers were amplified, and this amplification served to estimate nucleated cell counts. The assay was immunoSEQ multiplex PCR, and TCRdb's table has in-frame clones only and misses some. Clone size and the V and J calls come from that table; the DNA yielded D and trimming. The table shows roughly 64,000 clones, with 86% occurring only once. The TCR comes from a man aged 50 or older with active COVID-19. Sample: peripheral blood. The chain has TRBV11-1 and TRBJ2-7; TRBD1 is a possible D gene (6 bases). CDR3 coding DNA: TGTGCCAGCAGCTTATACAGGGTAATTGACGAGCAGTACTTC. Protein product: CASSLYRVIDEQYF.